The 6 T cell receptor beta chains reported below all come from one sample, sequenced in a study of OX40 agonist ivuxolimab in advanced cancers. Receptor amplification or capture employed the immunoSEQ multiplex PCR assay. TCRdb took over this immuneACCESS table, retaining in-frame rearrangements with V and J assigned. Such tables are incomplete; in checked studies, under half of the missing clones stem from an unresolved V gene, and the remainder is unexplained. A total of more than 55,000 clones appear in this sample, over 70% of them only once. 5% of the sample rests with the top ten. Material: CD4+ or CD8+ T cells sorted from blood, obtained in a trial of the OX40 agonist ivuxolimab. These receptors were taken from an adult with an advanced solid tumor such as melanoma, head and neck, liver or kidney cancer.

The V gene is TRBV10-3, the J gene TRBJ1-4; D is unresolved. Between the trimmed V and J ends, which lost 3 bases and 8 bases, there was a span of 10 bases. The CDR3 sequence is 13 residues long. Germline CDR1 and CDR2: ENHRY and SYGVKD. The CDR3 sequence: CAISDPATEKLFF. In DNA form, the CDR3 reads TGTGCCATCAGTGATCCCGCAACGGAAAAACTGTTTTTT.

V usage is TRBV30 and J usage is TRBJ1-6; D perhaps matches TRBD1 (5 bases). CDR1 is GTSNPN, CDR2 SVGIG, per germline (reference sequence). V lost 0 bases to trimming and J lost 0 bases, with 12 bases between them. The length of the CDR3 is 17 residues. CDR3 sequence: CAWSVMRQSSYNSPLHF. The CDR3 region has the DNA TGTGCCTGGAGTGTAATGCGACAGAGCTCCTATAATTCACCCCTCCACTTT.

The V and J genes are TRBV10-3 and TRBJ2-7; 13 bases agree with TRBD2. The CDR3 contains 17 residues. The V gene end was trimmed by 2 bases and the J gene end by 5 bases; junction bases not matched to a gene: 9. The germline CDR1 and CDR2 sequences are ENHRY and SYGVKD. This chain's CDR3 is CAISETSGGAAIHEQYF. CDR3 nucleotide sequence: TGTGCCATCAGTGAGACTAGCGGGGGGGCCGCTATCCACGAGCAGTACTTC.

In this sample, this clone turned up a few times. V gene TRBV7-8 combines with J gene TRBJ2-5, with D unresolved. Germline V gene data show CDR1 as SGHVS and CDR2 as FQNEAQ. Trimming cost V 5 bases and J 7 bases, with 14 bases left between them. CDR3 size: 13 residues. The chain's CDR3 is CASSPLQTATQYF. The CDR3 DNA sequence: TGTGCCAGCAGCCCTTTACAGACGGCGACCCAGTACTTC.

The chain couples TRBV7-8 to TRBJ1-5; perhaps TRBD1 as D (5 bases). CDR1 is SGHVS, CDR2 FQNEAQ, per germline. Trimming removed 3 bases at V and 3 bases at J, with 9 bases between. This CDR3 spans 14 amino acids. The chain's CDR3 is CASSFSTDNQPQHF. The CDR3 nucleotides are TGTGCCAGCAGCTTTTCGACAGACAATCAGCCCCAGCATTTT.

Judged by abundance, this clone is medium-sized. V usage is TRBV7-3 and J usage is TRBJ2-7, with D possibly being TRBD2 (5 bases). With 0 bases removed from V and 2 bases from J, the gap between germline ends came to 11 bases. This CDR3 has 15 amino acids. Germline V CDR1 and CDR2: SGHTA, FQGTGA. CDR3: CASSLTRAAPYEQYF. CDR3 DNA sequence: TGTGCCAGCAGCTTAACGCGGGCAGCTCCCTACGAGCAGTACTTC.